This TCR beta chain stems from a study of shared clonotypes between healthy human individuals. General study findings and limits: The authors sampled blood alone, and tissue repertoires likely differ. Among non-shared clonotypes, generation probabilities were lower than among those shared by all four donors.

Germline values: CDR1 LNHDA, CDR2 SQIVND (reference sequence). The CDR3 spans 15 residues. Trimming took 3 bases from V and 5 from J; bases not matched to a gene: 8. Notes on this clone: Its antigen is undetermined.

Naive CD8 isolation took CD45RO-negative cells positively selected for CCR7 and excluded terminally differentiated effector memory CD45RA+ cells. The data were produced by immunoSEQ multiplex PCR, yet TCRdb's version contains in-frame clones alone and is incomplete. This sample yields 550,000 to 600,000 clones, of which about 98% are seen a single time; approximately 0.3% belongs to the top ten. Sequencing input: naive CD8+ T cells sorted from blood. This clonotype was sampled from a man aged 30 to 39 in good health. The chain combines TRBV19 with TRBJ2-7, with TRBD1 matching 9 bases. The CDR3 DNA sequence: TGTGCCAGTAGTATTCGGACAGGGGCGAGGGACGAGCAGTACTTC. Its protein is CASSIRTGARDEQYF.